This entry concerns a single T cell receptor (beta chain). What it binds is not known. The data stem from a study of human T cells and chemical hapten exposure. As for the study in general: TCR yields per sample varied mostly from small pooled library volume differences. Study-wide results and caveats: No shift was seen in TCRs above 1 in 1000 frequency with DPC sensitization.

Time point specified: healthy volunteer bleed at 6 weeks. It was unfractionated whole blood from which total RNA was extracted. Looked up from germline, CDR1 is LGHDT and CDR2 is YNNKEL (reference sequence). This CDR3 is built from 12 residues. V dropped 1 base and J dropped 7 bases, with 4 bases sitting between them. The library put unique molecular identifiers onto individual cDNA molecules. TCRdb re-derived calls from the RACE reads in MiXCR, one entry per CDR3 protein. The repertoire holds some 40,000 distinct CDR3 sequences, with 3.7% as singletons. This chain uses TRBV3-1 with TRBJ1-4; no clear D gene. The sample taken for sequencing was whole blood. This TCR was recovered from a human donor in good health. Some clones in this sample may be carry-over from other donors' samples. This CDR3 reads CASSQVREKLFF. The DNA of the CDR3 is TGTGCCAGCAGCCAAGTTCGTGAAAAACTGTTTTTT.